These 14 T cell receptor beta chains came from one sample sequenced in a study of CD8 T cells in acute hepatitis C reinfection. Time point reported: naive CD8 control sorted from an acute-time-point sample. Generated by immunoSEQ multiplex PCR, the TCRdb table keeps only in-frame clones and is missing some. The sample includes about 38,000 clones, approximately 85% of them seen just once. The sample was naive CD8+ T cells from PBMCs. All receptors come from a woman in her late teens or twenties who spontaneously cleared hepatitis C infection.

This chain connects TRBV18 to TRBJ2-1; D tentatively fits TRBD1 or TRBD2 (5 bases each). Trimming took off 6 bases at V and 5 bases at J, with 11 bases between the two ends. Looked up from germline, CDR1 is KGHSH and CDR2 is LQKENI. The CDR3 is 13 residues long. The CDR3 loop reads CASSAGADNEQFF. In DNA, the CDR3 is TGTGCCAGCTCGGCCGGGGCCGACAATGAGCAGTTCTTC.

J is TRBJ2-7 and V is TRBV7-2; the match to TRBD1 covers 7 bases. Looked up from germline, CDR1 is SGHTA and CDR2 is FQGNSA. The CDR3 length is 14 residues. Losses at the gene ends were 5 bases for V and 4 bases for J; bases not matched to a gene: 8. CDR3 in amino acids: CASSAGTDAYEQYF. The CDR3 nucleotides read TGTGCCAGCAGCGCCGGGACAGACGCGTACGAGCAGTACTTC.

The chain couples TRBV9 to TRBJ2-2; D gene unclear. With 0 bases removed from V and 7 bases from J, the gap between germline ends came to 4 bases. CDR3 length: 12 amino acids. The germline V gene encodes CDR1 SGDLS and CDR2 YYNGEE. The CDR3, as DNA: TGTGCCAGCAGCGTAGAGGGCGGGGAGCTGTTTTTT. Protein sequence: CASSVEGGELFF.

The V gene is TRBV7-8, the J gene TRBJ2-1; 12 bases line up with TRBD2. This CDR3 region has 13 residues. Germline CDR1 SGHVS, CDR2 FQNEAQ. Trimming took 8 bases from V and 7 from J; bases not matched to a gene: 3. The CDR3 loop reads CASGTSGYNEQFF. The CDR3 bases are TGTGCCAGCGGGACTAGCGGGTATAATGAGCAGTTCTTC.

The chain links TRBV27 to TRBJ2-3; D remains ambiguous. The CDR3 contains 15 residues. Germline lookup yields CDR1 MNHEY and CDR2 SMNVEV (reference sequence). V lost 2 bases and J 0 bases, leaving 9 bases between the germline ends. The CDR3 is CASSLAAHSTDTQYF. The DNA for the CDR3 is TGTGCCAGCAGTTTAGCGGCGCACAGCACAGATACGCAGTATTTT.

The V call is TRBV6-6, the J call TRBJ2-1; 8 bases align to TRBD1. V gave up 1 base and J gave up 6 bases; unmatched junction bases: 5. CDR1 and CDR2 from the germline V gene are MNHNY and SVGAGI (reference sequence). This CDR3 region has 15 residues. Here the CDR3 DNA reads TGTGCCAGCAGTTACTTTCGACAGGGGAGCAATGAGCAGTTCTTC. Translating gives CASSYFRQGSNEQFF.

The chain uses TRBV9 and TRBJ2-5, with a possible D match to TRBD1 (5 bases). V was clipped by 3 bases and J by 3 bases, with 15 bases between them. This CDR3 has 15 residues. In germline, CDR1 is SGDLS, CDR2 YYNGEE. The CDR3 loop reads CASSAPQTAEETQYF. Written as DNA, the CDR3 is TGTGCCAGCAGCGCCCCCCAGACAGCCGAAGAGACCCAGTACTTC.

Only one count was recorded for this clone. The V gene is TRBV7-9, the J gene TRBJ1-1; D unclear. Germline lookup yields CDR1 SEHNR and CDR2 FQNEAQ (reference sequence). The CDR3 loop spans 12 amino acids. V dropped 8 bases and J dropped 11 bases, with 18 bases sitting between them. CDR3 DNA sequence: TGTGCCAGCTTTTCCCAGGCCTCGGGGGCTTTCTTT. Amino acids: CASFSQASGAFF. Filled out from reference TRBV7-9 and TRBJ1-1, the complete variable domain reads DTGVSQNPRHKITKRGQNVTFRCDPISEHNRLYWYRQTLGQGPEFLTYFQNEAQLEKSRLLSDRFSAERPKGSFSTLEIQRTEQGDSAMYLCASFSQASGAFFGQGTRLTVV.

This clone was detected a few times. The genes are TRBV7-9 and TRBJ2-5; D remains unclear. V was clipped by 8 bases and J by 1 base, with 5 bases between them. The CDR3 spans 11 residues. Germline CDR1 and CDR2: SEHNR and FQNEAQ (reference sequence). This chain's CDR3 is CASSRQETQYF. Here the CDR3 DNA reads TGTGCCAGCTCCCGCCAAGAGACCCAGTACTTC.

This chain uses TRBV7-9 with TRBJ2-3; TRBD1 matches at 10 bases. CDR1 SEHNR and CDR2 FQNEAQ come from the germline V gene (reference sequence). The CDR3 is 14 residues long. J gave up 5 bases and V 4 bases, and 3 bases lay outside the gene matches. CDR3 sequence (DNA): TGTGCCAGCAGCTCCGGGACAGGGGAAGATACGCAGTATTTT. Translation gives CASSSGTGEDTQYF.

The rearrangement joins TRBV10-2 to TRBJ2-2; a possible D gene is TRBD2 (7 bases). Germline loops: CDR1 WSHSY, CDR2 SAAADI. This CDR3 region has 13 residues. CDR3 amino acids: CAGAGEGPGELFF. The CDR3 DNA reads TGCGCGGGGGCGGGAGAGGGGCCCGGGGAGCTGTTTTTT.

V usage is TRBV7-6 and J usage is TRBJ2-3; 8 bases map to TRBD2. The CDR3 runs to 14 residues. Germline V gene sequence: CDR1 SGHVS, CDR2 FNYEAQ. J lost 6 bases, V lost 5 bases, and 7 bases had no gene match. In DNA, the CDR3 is TGTGCCAGCAGCCACGCGGGAGGTGGCGATACGCAGTATTTT. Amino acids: CASSHAGGGDTQYF.

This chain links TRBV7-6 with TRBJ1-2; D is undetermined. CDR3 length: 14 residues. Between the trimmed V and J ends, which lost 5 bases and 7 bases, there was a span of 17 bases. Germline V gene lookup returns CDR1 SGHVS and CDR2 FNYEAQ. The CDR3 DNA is TGTGCCAGCAGCACTCGGGCGGGCTCGGGTGGCTACACCTTC. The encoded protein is CASSTRAGSGGYTF. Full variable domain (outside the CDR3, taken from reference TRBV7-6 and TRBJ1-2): GAGVSQSPRYKVTKRGQDVALRCDPISGHVSLYWYRQALGQGPEFLTYFNYEAQQDKSGLPNDRFSAERPEGSISTLTIQRTEQRDSAMYRCASSTRAGSGGYTFGSGTRLTVV.

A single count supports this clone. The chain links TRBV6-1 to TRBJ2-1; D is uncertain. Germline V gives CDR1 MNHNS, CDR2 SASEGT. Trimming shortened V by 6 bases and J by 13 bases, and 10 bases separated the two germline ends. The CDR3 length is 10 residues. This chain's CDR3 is CASRTDPQFF. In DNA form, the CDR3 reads TGTGCCAGCAGAACTGATCCCCAGTTCTTC.